This T cell receptor (beta chain) was sequenced for a study of CD8+CD57+ T cells in acquired aplastic anemia. In the study overall: Sorted CD4+ plus CD8+ cells gave DNA averaging 3.2 ug. Overall study results and limits: Patients and controls were found to share over 25 CD8+ CDR3 sequences. No significant difference in CD8+ Simpson's diversity was found between patients and controls.

CDR3 length equals 16 residues. Trimming stripped 3 bases from V and 0 bases from J, with 15 bases between. The V gene's germline CDR1 is SGHRS and CDR2 YFSETQ. This clonotype appeared many times. Its target is unknown. Genomic DNA acted as the template from which TCR beta VDJ combination and CDR3 sequence profiling were carried out. Using its own MiXCR run on the reads, TCRdb lists one record per CDR3 protein. The table has under 200,000 distinct CDR3 sequences, 45% to 55% seen once. An expansion of CD8+CD57+ cells by flow cytometry had been shown in patients chosen for sequencing. Diagnosis of severe acquired aplastic anemia applied to all patients.

The rearrangement uses TRBV5-1 and TRBJ1-1, with D possibly matching TRBD1 (5 bases). The source of this sequence is a human donor with aplastic anemia. What was sequenced was sorted CD4+, CD8+, or CD8+CD57+ T cells (not recorded which) from PBMCs. The CDR3 nucleotides read TGCGCCAGCAGCTACTCCGTACAGGAAATGAACACTGAAGCTTTCTTT. Its translation: CASSYSVQEMNTEAFF.